These 30 T cell receptor beta chains came from one sample sequenced in a study of a mutant IDH1 vaccine in newly diagnosed glioma. Here immunoSEQ multiplex PCR was the method, and the copy in TCRdb shows in-frame clones only, minus some. The table lists 85,000 to 100,000 clones, about 87% of them singletons. Time point reported: baseline, week 1 (first vaccination visit). The treatment here: pre-vaccination baseline after standard-of-care therapy. Sequencing used PBMCs, obtained from a glioma patient treated with radiotherapy, temozolomide or both. These receptors originate from a woman aged 50 to 60 with glioma.

This chain's CDR3 is CASSAVGVEYGYTF. In DNA form, the CDR3 reads TGTGCCAGCAGCGCGGTGGGGGTAGAATATGGCTACACCTTC. The chain couples TRBV5-4 to TRBJ1-2; D possibly corresponds to TRBD1 (5 bases). Germline V lookup: CDR1 SGHNT, CDR2 YYREEE (reference sequence). V lost 4 bases and J 5 bases, leaving 15 bases between the germline ends. The CDR3 sequence is 14 residues long.

The CDR3 loop reads CASSPVGETQYF. For the CDR3, the DNA is TGCGCCAGCAGCCCGGTGGGGGAGACCCAGTACTTC. The genes are TRBV5-1 and TRBJ2-5; D ambiguous. The germline V gene encodes CDR1 SGHRS and CDR2 YFSETQ. Deletions cut 4 bases from V and 5 bases from J, with 9 bases between. The CDR3 loop spans 12 amino acids.

This clone was detected once. The chain couples TRBV7-2 to TRBJ2-3; TRBD2 is a possible D gene (6 bases). V was cut by 3 bases and J by 3 bases, with 7 bases left in between. This CDR3 contains 13 residues. CDR1 SGHTA and CDR2 FQGNSA come from the germline V gene. Written as DNA, the CDR3 is TGTGCCAGCAGCTTTGGGGGGACAGATACGCAGTATTTT. Protein: CASSFGGTDTQYF. Using reference TRBV7-2 and TRBJ2-3 for the parts outside the CDR3, the full variable domain is GAGVSQSPSNKVTEKGKDVELRCDPISGHTALYWYRQSLGQGLEFLIYFQGNSAPDKSGLPSDRFSAERTGGSVSTLTIQRTQQEDSAVYLCASSFGGTDTQYFGPGTRLTVL.

This sequence joins TRBV5-4 and TRBJ2-7; 9 bases match TRBD1. This CDR3 spans 17 amino acids. Germline V CDR1 and CDR2: SGHNT, YYREEE (reference sequence). V lost 5 bases and J lost 0; bases outside the gene matches: 12. The CDR3 reads CASSRGAGQGLSYEQYF. CDR3 DNA sequence: TGTGCCAGCAGTCGCGGGGCGGGACAGGGTCTCTCCTACGAGCAGTACTTC.

This chain connects TRBV11-2 to TRBJ1-2, with D perhaps TRBD1 (5 bases). The germline V gene has CDR1 SGHAT and CDR2 FQNNGV. CDR3 length: 15 amino acids. Trimming left V 4 bases short and J 7 bases short, with 19 bases between. The CDR3 loop is CASSSRSRVGSGYTF. Here the CDR3 DNA reads TGTGCCAGCAGCTCAAGGAGCAGGGTCGGTTCTGGCTACACCTTC.

J is TRBJ2-2 and V is TRBV28; perhaps TRBD1 as D (6 bases). Trimming cost V 3 bases and J 1 base, with 12 bases left between them. The CDR3 sequence is 16 residues long. From germline, CDR1 is MDHEN and CDR2 SYDVKM. The CDR3 coding sequence is TGTGCCAGCAGTTTTTTGCAGGGGCAGAACACCGGGGAGCTGTTTTTT. Its protein is CASSFLQGQNTGELFF. Based on the CDR3 plus reference TRBV28 and TRBJ2-2, the full variable domain is DVKVTQSSRYLVKRTGEKVFLECVQDMDHENMFWYRQDPGLGLRLIYFSYDVKMKEKGDIPEGYSVSREKKERFSLILESASTNQTSMYLCASSFLQGQNTGELFFGEGSRLTVL.

V is TRBV9 and J is TRBJ1-4; 12 bases map to TRBD1. From germline, CDR1 is SGDLS and CDR2 YYNGEE. The CDR3 contains 16 residues. V trimming: 3 bases; J trimming: 8 bases; junction bases outside the gene matches: 8. The CDR3, as DNA: TGTGCCAGCAGCGCCTGGGACAGGGGGCAAGGGGAAAAACTGTTTTTT. It specifies CASSAWDRGQGEKLFF.

The V and J genes are TRBV6-5 and TRBJ2-3; D gene unclear. The CDR3 has 12 residues. Trimming took 5 bases from V and 7 from J, leaving 10 bases between them. Germline CDR1 and CDR2: MNHEY and SVGAGI. Here the CDR3 reads CASSESGNTQYF. CDR3 DNA sequence: TGTGCCAGCAGTGAAAGTGGTAATACGCAGTATTTT.

The rearrangement joins TRBV27 to TRBJ1-1, with 10 bases identical to TRBD1. The length of the CDR3 is 15 residues. Germline CDR1 is MNHEY and CDR2 is SMNVEV (reference sequence). The V and J ends lost 5 bases and 1 base, in that order; junction bases with no gene match: 4. CDR3 loop: CASSQWDRGNTEAFF. In DNA form, the CDR3 reads TGTGCCAGCAGTCAATGGGACAGGGGGAACACTGAAGCTTTCTTT.

The rearrangement links TRBV30 to TRBJ2-5; D uncertain. Germline CDR1 GTSNPN, CDR2 SVGIG (reference sequence). The CDR3 runs to 15 residues. V was cut by 5 bases and J by 2 bases, with 18 bases left in between. CDR3 nucleotides: TGTGCCTGGGCCCTCCCTAATCGCCTTCAAGAGACCCAGTACTTC. Encoded protein: CAWALPNRLQETQYF. Full variable domain (remainder filled in from reference TRBV30 and TRBJ2-5): SQTIHQWPATLVQPVGSPLSLECTVEGTSNPNLYWYRQAAGRGLQLLFYSVGIGQISSEVPQNLSASRPQDRQFILSSKKLLLSDSGFYLCAWALPNRLQETQYFGPGTRLLVL.

This clone was seen a single time. The chain uses TRBV30 and TRBJ2-1, with 7 bases that match TRBD2. Germline-derived CDR1 and CDR2 are GTSNPN and SVGIG (reference sequence). This CDR3 region has 13 residues. V lost 5 bases, J lost 3 bases, and 4 bases stayed unmatched. The CDR3 sequence is CAWQRDLYNEQFF. Here the CDR3 DNA reads TGTGCCTGGCAGCGGGATCTCTACAATGAGCAGTTCTTC.

This clone was seen just once. This rearrangement joins TRBV28 to TRBJ2-7; 12 nucleotides line up with TRBD1. Germline lookup yields CDR1 MDHEN and CDR2 SYDVKM. V was clipped by 6 bases and J by 0 bases; unmatched bases: 9. This CDR3 contains 17 residues. CDR3 in DNA: TGTGCCAGCAGGCCCGGGACAGGGGGCGAATTCTCCTACGAGCAGTACTTC. Its protein is CASRPGTGGEFSYEQYF.

CDR3 coding DNA: TGTGCCACCAGCTCCCGACAGGGGGCTAAGGGGGGGTACAATGAGCAGTTCTTC. Translating gives CATSSRQGAKGGYNEQFF. The chain recombines TRBV15 with TRBJ2-1; TRBD1 matches at 10 bases. The germline CDR1 and CDR2 sequences are LNHNV and YYDKDF (reference sequence). This CDR3 has 18 residues. V was pared by 5 bases and J by 4 bases, with 14 bases of the junction left unmatched. Together with reference TRBV15 and TRBJ2-1, the CDR3 gives the full variable domain: DAMVIQNPRYQVTQFGKPVTLSCSQTLNHNVMYWYQQKSSQAPKLLFHYYDKDFNNEADTPDNFQSRRPNTSFCFLDIRSPGLGDTAMYLCATSSRQGAKGGYNEQFFGPGTRLTVL.

This chain connects TRBV5-4 to TRBJ1-1; 12 bases are a match to TRBD1. The J segment lost 4 bases and the V segment lost 4 bases, leaving 5 bases of the junction unmatched. Germline CDR1 reads SGHNT; CDR2 reads YYREEE (reference sequence). This CDR3 region has 15 residues. Written as DNA, the CDR3 is TGTGCCAGCAGCCCGGGACAGGGGGCGCTCACTGAAGCTTTCTTT. Translation: CASSPGQGALTEAFF.

This sequence joins TRBV12-5 and TRBJ2-5; possible D gene TRBD2, 6 bases. The J call is uncertain, as TRBJ2-7 better fits the DNA end. CDR3 length: 17 amino acids. Germline values: CDR1 LGHNT, CDR2 FRNRAP. The CDR3 nucleotides are TGTGCTAGTGGTTTGATACGTCACGGGAGCGGCTCCTACGAGCAGTACTTC. Protein sequence: CASGLIRHGSGSYEQYF.

The chain has TRBV5-1 and TRBJ2-5; D unclear. V lost 1 base, J lost 3 bases, and 1 base lay in between. The V gene's germline CDR1 is SGHRS and CDR2 YFSETQ. This CDR3 spans 11 amino acids. In nucleotides, the CDR3 is TGCGCCAGCAGCTTGAAAGAGACCCAGTACTTC. Translated: CASSLKETQYF.

The rearrangement joins TRBV30 to TRBJ2-3; tentatively, D is TRBD1 or TRBD2 (7 bases each). V lost 8 bases and J lost 5, with 20 bases in between. The CDR3 sequence is 14 residues long. Germline CDR1 and CDR2: GTSNPN and SVGIG (reference sequence). The CDR3 sequence: CAAGAVAGGDTQYF. CDR3 nucleotide sequence: TGTGCCGCGGGGGCAGTAGCAGGGGGAGATACGCAGTATTTT.

This clone was seen only once. V usage is TRBV9 and J usage is TRBJ2-2, with 7 nucleotides matching TRBD1. The CDR3 is made up of 13 amino acids. Germline V gene lookup returns CDR1 SGDLS and CDR2 YYNGEE. V dropped 6 bases and J dropped 2; count of bases not matched to a gene: 1. CDR3 residues: CASNRGNTGELFF. CDR3 DNA: TGTGCCAGCAACAGGGGAAACACCGGGGAGCTGTTTTTT.

The CDR3 bases are TGTGCCAGTAGGACCCTGACAGGGCTCATCATGAACACTGAAGCTTTCTTT. It yields the protein CASRTLTGLIMNTEAFF. This chain links TRBV19 with TRBJ1-1; 7 positions match TRBD1. The germline gives CDR1 LNHDA, CDR2 SQIVND (reference sequence). This CDR3 is 17 amino acids long. V shed 6 bases and J 0 bases; nucleotides not matched to a gene: 13.

The gene calls are TRBV6-1 and TRBJ2-1; D perhaps matches TRBD1 (6 bases). V lost 5 bases, J lost 6 bases, and 14 bases lay in between. Germline values: CDR1 MNHNS, CDR2 SASEGT. This CDR3 is 14 amino acids long. As DNA, the CDR3 is TGTGCCAGCAGTTTCACAGGGTGGGGCAATGAGCAGTTCTTC. Its protein is CASSFTGWGNEQFF.

The chain has TRBV10-2 and TRBJ2-1; tentatively, D is TRBD2 (6 bases). Germline V CDR1 and CDR2: WSHSY, SAAADI. The CDR3 consists of 15 residues. Deletions cut 6 bases from V and 4 bases from J, with 16 bases between. The CDR3 is CASSTGLPEYNEQFF. The CDR3 DNA sequence: TGCGCCAGCAGCACGGGACTCCCAGAGTACAATGAGCAGTTCTTC.

The chain uses TRBV15 and TRBJ2-5; 9 positions agree with TRBD2. The DNA end is a closer match to TRBJ2-7, so the J assignment may be wrong. This CDR3 comprises 15 residues. CDR1 and CDR2 from the germline V gene are LNHNV and YYDKDF (reference sequence). CDR3 in amino acids: CATSRSGTSLLEQYF. The CDR3 bases are TGTGCCACCAGCAGATCCGGGACTAGCCTCCTCGAGCAGTACTTC.

The V call is TRBV27, the J call TRBJ2-3; 13 bases are a match to TRBD2. Trimming took 5 bases from V and 5 from J; bases not matched to a gene: 4. Germline V gene lookup returns CDR1 MNHEY and CDR2 SMNVEV (reference sequence). The CDR3 totals 15 residues. CDR3 sequence (DNA): TGTGCCAGCAGTGAGACTAGCGGGAGGAGAGATACGCAGTATTTT. It is translated as CASSETSGRRDTQYF.

The count of this clone is one. V gene TRBV5-4 combines with J gene TRBJ2-1; either TRBD1 or TRBD2 may supply D (6 bases each). Per germline, CDR1 SGHNT and CDR2 YYREEE (reference sequence). The V gene lost 2 bases and the J gene lost 3 bases, with 21 bases spanning the gap. The CDR3 totals 18 residues. Written as DNA, the CDR3 is TGTGCCAGCAGCTTCAAAATGATACAGGGAGGTAGCTACAATGAGCAGTTCTTC. This sequence encodes CASSFKMIQGGSYNEQFF.

In nucleotides, the CDR3 is TGTGCCAGCAGCCGAAGCCGAAACTATGGCTACACCTTC. Amino acids: CASSRSRNYGYTF. The chain employs TRBV6-5 and TRBJ1-2; D gene unclear. Germline V lookup: CDR1 MNHEY, CDR2 SVGAGI. Deletions cut 6 bases from V and 2 bases from J, with 10 bases between. The CDR3 loop spans 13 amino acids.

The rearrangement links TRBV28 to TRBJ1-6, with a weak D call TRBD1 (6 bases). This CDR3 is 15 amino acids long. Germline CDR1 is MDHEN and CDR2 is SYDVKM. The V end was cut by 6 bases, the J end by 7 bases, with 16 bases between. CDR3 protein: CASRTRTAFNSPLHF. The CDR3 DNA reads TGTGCCAGCAGAACCCGGACAGCCTTCAATTCACCCCTCCACTTT. Variable domain in full (rest from reference TRBV28 and TRBJ1-6): DVKVTQSSRYLVKRTGEKVFLECVQDMDHENMFWYRQDPGLGLRLIYFSYDVKMKEKGDIPEGYSVSREKKERFSLILESASTNQTSMYLCASRTRTAFNSPLHFGNGTRLTVT.

The CDR3, as DNA: TGCGCCAGCAGCTTGCCCACGGGGAGTTTAGGGAATTTCGAGCAGTACTTC. Encoded protein: CASSLPTGSLGNFEQYF. The V call is TRBV5-1, the J call TRBJ2-7; TRBD2 is a possible D gene (5 bases). From germline, CDR1 is SGHRS and CDR2 YFSETQ. Trimming took off 1 base at V and 6 bases at J, with 23 bases between the two ends. The CDR3 sequence is 17 residues long.

The chain carries TRBV28 and TRBJ2-2; 9 bases agree with TRBD2. CDR3 length equals 15 residues. From germline, CDR1 is MDHEN and CDR2 SYDVKM. V lost 10 bases and J lost 3; bases outside the gene matches: 9. The CDR3 protein is CAITEGGRDTGELFF. In nucleotides, the CDR3 is TGTGCCATCACGGAAGGCGGGAGGGACACCGGGGAGCTGTTTTTT.

The sample holds a few counts of this clone. J is TRBJ2-7 and V is TRBV5-1, with unresolved D. V lost 0 bases to trimming and J lost 3 bases, with 7 bases between them. CDR3 length equals 13 residues. Germline CDR1 is SGHRS and CDR2 is YFSETQ. The DNA of the CDR3 is TGCGCCAGCAGCTTGGAACCTTTCTACGAGCAGTACTTC. Its translation is CASSLEPFYEQYF.

The V and J genes are TRBV11-2 and TRBJ2-7; TRBD1 matches at 11 bases. CDR1 is SGHAT and CDR2 is FQNNGV in the germline V gene. This CDR3 has 17 residues. V was pared by 5 bases and J by 5 bases, with 14 bases of the junction left unmatched. For the CDR3, the DNA is TGTGCCAGCAGCGCCCGACTGGGACAGGGGGAAAGAGACGAGCAGTACTTC. Its translation is CASSARLGQGERDEQYF.